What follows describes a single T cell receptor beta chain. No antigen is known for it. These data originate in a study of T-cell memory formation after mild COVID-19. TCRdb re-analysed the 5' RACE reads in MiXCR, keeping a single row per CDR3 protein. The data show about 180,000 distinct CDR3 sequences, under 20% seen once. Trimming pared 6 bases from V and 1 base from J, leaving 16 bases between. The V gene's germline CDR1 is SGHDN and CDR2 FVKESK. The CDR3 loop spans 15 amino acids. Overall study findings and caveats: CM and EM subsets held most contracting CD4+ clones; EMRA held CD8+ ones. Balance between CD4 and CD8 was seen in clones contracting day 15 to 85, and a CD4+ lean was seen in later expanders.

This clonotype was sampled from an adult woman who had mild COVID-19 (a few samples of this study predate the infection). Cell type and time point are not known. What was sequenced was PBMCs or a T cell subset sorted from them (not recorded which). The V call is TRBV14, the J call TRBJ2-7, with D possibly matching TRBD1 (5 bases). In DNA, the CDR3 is TGTGCCAGCAGTACGACAGATCACTTATCCTACGAGCAGTACTTC. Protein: CASSTTDHLSYEQYF.